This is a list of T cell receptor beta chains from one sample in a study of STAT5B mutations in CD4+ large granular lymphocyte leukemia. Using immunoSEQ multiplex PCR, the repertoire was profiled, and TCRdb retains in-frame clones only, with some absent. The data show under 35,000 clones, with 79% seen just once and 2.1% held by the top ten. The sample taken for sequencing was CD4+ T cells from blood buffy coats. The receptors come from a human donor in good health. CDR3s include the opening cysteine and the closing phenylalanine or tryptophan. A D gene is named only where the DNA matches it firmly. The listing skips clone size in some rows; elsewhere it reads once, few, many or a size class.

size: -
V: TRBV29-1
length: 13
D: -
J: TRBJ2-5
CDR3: CSVEVLGLKTQYF
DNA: TGCAGCGTTGAAGTTCTCGGGCTGAAGACCCAGTACTTC

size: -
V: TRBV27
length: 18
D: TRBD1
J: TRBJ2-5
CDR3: CASSRDRGTVNDQETQYF
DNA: TGTGCCAGCTCCCGGGACAGGGGCACTGTCAACGATCAAGAGACCCAGTACTTC

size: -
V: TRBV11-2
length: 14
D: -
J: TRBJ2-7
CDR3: CASNSGGSHYEQYF
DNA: TGTGCCAGCAACTCCGGAGGTTCCCACTACGAGCAGTACTTC

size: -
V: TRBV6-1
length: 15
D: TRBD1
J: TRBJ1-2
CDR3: CASLPALGQVYGYTF
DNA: TGTGCCAGCCTTCCAGCTCTGGGACAGGTCTATGGCTACACCTTC

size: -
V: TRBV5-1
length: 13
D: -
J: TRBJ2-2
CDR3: CASSPTVSGELFF
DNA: TGCGCCAGCAGCCCTACGGTGTCCGGGGAGCTGTTTTTT

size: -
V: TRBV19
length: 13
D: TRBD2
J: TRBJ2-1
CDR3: CASSMPGGNEQFF
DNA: TGTGCCAGTAGTATGCCGGGGGGCAATGAGCAGTTCTTC

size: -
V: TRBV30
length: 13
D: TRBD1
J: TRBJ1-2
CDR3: CAWSGSGDSGYTF
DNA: TGTGCCTGGAGTGGGTCAGGGGACAGTGGCTACACCTTC

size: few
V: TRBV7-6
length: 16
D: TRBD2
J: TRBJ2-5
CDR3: CASSLLAGVNQETQYF
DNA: TGTGCCAGCAGCTTACTGGCGGGAGTTAACCAAGAGACCCAGTACTTC

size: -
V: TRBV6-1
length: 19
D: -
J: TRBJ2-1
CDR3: CASSEMAPNAAVRRNEQFF
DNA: TGTGCCAGCAGTGAAATGGCGCCGAATGCGGCAGTCCGTCGGAATGAGCAGTTCTTC

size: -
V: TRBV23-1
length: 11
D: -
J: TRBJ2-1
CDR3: CASSQSLGGFF
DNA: TGCGCCAGCAGTCAATCTCTGGGGGGGTTCTTC

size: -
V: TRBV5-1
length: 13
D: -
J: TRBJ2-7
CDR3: CASSLDGLYEQYF
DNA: TGCGCCAGCAGCCTGGACGGACTCTACGAGCAGTACTTC

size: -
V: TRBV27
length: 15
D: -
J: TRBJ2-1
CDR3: CASSFLVSQPNEQFF
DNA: TGTGCCAGCAGTTTTCTGGTTTCCCAACCCAATGAGCAGTTCTTC

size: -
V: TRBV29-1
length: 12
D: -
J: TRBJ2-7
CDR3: CSARSGGYEQYF
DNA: TGCAGCGCCCGGTCGGGTGGTTACGAGCAGTACTTC

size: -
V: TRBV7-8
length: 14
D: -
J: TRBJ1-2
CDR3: CASSLRGRGYGYTF
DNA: TGTGCCAGCAGCTTACGGGGGAGGGGCTATGGCTACACCTTC

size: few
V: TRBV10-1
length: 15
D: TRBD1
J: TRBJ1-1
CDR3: CASSEGDRGGTEAFF
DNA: TGCGCCAGCAGTGAAGGGGACAGGGGAGGAACTGAAGCTTTCTTT

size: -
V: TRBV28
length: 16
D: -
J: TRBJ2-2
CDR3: CASSFWGSRNTGELFF
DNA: TGTGCCAGCAGTTTCTGGGGTTCCCGGAACACCGGGGAGCTGTTTTTT

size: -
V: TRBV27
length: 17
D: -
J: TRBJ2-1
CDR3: CATRDPGDKNSYNEQFF
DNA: TGTGCCACACGAGACCCTGGGGATAAGAACTCCTACAATGAGCAGTTCTTC

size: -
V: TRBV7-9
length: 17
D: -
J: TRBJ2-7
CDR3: CASSLGPRGTTSYEQYF
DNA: TGTGCCAGCAGCTTAGGCCCCCGGGGCACCACCTCCTACGAGCAGTACTTC

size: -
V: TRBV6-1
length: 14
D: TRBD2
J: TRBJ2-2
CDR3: CASTPGRAGGELFF
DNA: TGTGCCAGCACCCCCGGGAGGGCGGGCGGGGAGCTGTTTTTT

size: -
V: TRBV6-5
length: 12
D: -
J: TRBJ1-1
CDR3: CASSYGRTEAFF
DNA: TGTGCCAGCAGTTACGGTCGCACTGAAGCTTTCTTT

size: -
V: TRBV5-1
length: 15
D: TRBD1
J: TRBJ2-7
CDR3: CASSAMTGKSYEQYF
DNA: TGCGCCAGCAGCGCAATGACAGGGAAATCCTACGAGCAGTACTTC

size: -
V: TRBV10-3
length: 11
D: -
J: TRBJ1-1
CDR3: CATGLDTEAFF
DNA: TGTGCCACGGGATTGGATACTGAAGCTTTCTTT

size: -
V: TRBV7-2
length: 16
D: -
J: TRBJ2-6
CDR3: CASSLVSVTGANVLTF
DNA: TGTGCCAGCAGCTTAGTTTCGGTAACTGGGGCCAACGTCCTGACTTTC

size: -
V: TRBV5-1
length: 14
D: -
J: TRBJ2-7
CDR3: CASSLLGGSYEQYF
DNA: TGCGCCAGCAGCTTGCTGGGGGGCTCCTACGAGCAGTACTTC

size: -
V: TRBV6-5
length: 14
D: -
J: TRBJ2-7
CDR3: CASTPQWGAFEQYF
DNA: TGTGCCAGCACCCCCCAGTGGGGGGCCTTCGAGCAGTACTTC

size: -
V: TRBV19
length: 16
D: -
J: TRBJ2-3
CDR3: CASSKGARREADTQYF
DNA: TGTGCCAGTAGTAAAGGGGCCAGAAGGGAGGCAGATACGCAGTATTTT

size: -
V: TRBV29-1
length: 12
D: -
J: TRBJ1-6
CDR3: CSVQGDNSPLHF
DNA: TGCAGCGTTCAGGGCGACAATTCACCCCTCCACTTT

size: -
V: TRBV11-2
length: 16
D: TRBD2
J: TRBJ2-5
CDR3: CASSLVSGRDVETQYF
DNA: TGTGCCAGCAGCTTAGTAAGCGGGAGGGATGTGGAGACCCAGTACTTC

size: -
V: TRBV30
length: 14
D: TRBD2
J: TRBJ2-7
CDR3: CAWSVLAGAGEQYF
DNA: TGTGCCTGGAGTGTATTAGCGGGAGCGGGTGAGCAGTACTTC

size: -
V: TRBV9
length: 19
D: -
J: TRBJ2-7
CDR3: CASSVGPSVVWGASYEQYF
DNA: TGTGCCAGCAGCGTAGGCCCCTCCGTCGTTTGGGGGGCCTCCTACGAGCAGTACTTC

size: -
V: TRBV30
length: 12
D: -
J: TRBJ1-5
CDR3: CAWSEGFQPQHF
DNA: TGTGCCTGGAGTGAGGGTTTTCAGCCCCAGCATTTT

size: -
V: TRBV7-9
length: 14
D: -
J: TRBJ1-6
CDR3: CASSLERNNSPLHF
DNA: TGTGCCAGCAGCTTAGAGAGAAATAATTCACCCCTCCACTTT

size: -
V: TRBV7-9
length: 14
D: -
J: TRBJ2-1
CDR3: CASSLAGGSNEQFF
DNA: TGTGCCAGCAGCTTAGCGGGGGGCTCCAATGAGCAGTTCTTC

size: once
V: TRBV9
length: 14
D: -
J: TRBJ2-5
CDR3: CASSVGGNPETQYF
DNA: TGTGCCAGCAGCGTAGGAGGGAACCCGGAGACCCAGTACTTC

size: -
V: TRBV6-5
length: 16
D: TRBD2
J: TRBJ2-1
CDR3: CASSYPSGGPGNEQFF
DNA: TGTGCCAGCAGTTACCCAAGCGGGGGGCCGGGCAATGAGCAGTTCTTC

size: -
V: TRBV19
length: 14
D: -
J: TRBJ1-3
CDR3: CASRNRRSGNTIYF
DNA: TGTGCCAGTAGGAATCGGAGATCCGGAAACACCATATATTTT

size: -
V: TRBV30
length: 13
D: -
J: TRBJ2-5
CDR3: CAWSVRVRETQYF
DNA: TGTGCCTGGAGTGTAAGGGTACGAGAGACCCAGTACTTC

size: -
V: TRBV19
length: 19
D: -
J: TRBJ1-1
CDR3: CASSIDPSEGGLMNTEAFF
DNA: TGTGCCAGTAGTATAGATCCTTCCGAAGGGGGGCTCATGAACACTGAAGCTTTCTTT

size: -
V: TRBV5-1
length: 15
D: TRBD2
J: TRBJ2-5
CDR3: CASSPGLAGQETQYF
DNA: TGCGCCAGCAGCCCCGGACTAGCGGGGCAAGAGACCCAGTACTTC

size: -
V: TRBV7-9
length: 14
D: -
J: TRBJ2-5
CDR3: CASSLAAGRETQYF
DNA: TGTGCCAGCAGCTTAGCTGCAGGGAGAGAGACCCAGTACTTC

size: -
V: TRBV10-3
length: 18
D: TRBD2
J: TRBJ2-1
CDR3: CAISGQTSGGAIYNEQFF
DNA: TGTGCCATCAGTGGCCAGACTAGCGGGGGCGCCATCTACAATGAGCAGTTCTTC

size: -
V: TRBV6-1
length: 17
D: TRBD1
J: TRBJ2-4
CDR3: CASSGSRQGVGENIQYF
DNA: TGTGCCAGCAGTGGCTCCCGACAGGGTGTCGGGGAAAACATTCAGTACTTC

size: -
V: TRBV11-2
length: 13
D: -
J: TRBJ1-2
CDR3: CASSSLGVRGYTF
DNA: TGTGCCAGCAGCTCTCTGGGAGTACGAGGCTACACCTTC

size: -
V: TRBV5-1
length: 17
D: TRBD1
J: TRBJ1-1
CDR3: CASSSGTGGPTGAEAFF
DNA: TGCGCCAGCAGCTCCGGGACAGGGGGCCCTACTGGGGCTGAAGCTTTCTTT

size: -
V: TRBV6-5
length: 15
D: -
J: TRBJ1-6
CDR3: CASSYGDRHNSPLHF
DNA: TGTGCCAGCAGTTACGGCGACAGGCATAATTCACCCCTCCACTTT

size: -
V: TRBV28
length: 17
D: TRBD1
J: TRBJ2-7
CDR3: CASSSRWTGAGTYEQYF
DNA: TGTGCCAGCAGTTCCCGATGGACAGGGGCCGGCACCTACGAGCAGTACTTC

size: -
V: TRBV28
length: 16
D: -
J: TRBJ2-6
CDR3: CASSLGGASGANVLTF
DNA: TGTGCCAGCAGTTTAGGGGGGGCTTCTGGGGCCAACGTCCTGACTTTC

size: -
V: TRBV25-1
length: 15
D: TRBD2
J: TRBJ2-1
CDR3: CASSEYTRLAAEQFF
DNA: TGTGCCAGCAGTGAATATACTAGGCTAGCGGCCGAACAGTTCTTC

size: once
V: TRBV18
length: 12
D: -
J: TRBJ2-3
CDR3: CASSATTDTQYF
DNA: TGTGCCAGCTCAGCCACCACAGATACGCAGTATTTT

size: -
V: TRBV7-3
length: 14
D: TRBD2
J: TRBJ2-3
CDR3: CASSLAGGRDTQYF
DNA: TGTGCCAGCAGCTTAGCGGGGGGGCGGGATACGCAGTATTTT

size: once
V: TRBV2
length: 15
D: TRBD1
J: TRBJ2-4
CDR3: CASKEETGTKNIQYF
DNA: TGTGCCAGCAAGGAGGAGACAGGGACCAAAAACATTCAGTACTTC

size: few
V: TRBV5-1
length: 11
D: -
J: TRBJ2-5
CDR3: CASSLIGTQYF
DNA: TGCGCCAGCAGCTTGATAGGGACCCAGTACTTC

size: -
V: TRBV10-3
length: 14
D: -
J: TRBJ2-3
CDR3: CAITERLATDTQYF
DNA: TGTGCCATCACCGAGAGACTGGCCACAGATACGCAGTATTTT

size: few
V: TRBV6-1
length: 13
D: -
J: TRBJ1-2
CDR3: CASSRQAGYGYTF
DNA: TGTGCCAGCAGTCGGCAGGCTGGCTATGGCTACACCTTC

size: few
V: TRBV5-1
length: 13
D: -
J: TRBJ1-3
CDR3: CASSLSQGNTIYF
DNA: TGCGCCAGCAGCTTGAGTCAGGGAAACACCATATATTTT

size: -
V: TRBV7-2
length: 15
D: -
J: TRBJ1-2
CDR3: CASSFGTDAGYGYTF
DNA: TGTGCCAGCAGCTTTGGGACCGACGCGGGCTATGGCTACACCTTC

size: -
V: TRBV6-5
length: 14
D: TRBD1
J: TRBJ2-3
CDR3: CASSRTGGEYTQYF
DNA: TGTGCCAGCAGTCGGACAGGGGGAGAGTATACGCAGTATTTT

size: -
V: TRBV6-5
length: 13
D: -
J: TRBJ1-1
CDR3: CASSYSAFGVAFF
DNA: TGTGCCAGCAGTTACTCGGCATTTGGAGTAGCTTTCTTT

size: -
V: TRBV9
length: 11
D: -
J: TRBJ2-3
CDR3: CASSQEDTQYF
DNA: TGTGCCAGCAGCCAAGAAGATACGCAGTATTTT